This entry is about one T cell receptor beta chain. The sample comes from a study of blood T cell repertoires in COVID-19. Whole-study context: Samples of COVID-19 (acute and convalescent) were obtained from the United States, Italy and Spain. PBMCs, B-cell-depleted T cells, or T cells were the source of the cDNA or gDNA that made up the material.

Per the study methods: Reference gene primers were amplified, and this amplification served to estimate nucleated cell counts. Generated by immunoSEQ multiplex PCR, the TCRdb table keeps only in-frame clones and is missing some. V, J and clone size are those of that table, while D and trimming were read from the DNA. This table holds some 89,000 clones, approximately 84% found once. The germline V gene encodes CDR1 SGHNT and CDR2 YYREEE (reference sequence). V shed 3 bases and J shed 5 bases, with 17 bases lying between them. The CDR3 loop spans 15 amino acids. This sequence joins TRBV5-4 and TRBJ2-5; D perhaps matches TRBD1 (6 bases). The TCR sequence derives from a man aged 55 to 69 with acute or convalescent COVID-19. Sequenced input: peripheral blood. The CDR3 region has the DNA TGTGCCAGCAGCTGGAACAGGGTCATGGGGGAGACCCAGTACTTC. Translated: CASSWNRVMGETQYF.